Below are 20 T cell receptor beta chains sequenced from a single sample in a study of shared clonotypes between healthy human individuals. Method: immunoSEQ multiplex PCR; TCRdb's copy keeps in-frame clones and lacks some. Of some 2 million clones in the sample, just under 95% were seen once. Only CD45RO-negative cells positively selected for CCR7 counted as naive CD8 cells, so terminally differentiated effector memory CD45RA+ cells were excluded. The sample consisted of naive CD8+ T cells sorted from blood. These receptor sequences come from a man between 18 and 29 years old in good health.

The gene calls are TRBV23-1 and TRBJ1-6; 9 bases are a match to TRBD1. TRBV23-1 is assigned to the ORF class and has an uncertain function. The CDR3 totals 17 residues. V dropped 9 bases and J dropped 10; count of bases not matched to a gene: 19. The CDR3 region is CARQQGALRPPWSPLHF. DNA of the CDR3: TGCGCCAGACAACAGGGGGCGCTCAGGCCCCCTTGGTCACCCCTCCACTTT.

V and J are TRBV13 and TRBJ2-7; D unclear. CDR3 size: 14 residues. Germline assignment: CDR1 PRHDT and CDR2 FYEKMQ (reference sequence). V was shortened by 4 bases and J by 2 bases, with 12 bases between the two germline ends. CDR3 loop: CASSSAGVAYEQYF. CDR3 DNA: TGTGCCAGCAGCTCCGCAGGCGTGGCCTACGAGCAGTACTTC.

This clone was found once. The chain couples TRBV15 to TRBJ2-7; 9 nucleotides line up with TRBD2. V trimming: 8 bases; J trimming: 9 bases; junction bases outside the gene matches: 14. The germline V gene encodes CDR1 LNHNV and CDR2 YYDKDF (reference sequence). The CDR3 is 14 amino acids. This chain's CDR3 is CATGEGGGAPSQYF. DNA of the CDR3: TGTGCCACCGGTGAGGGCGGGGGGGCCCCCTCGCAGTACTTC.

The table lists this clone with a count of one. V is TRBV6-6 and J is TRBJ2-7; D might be TRBD1 or TRBD2, each matching 5 bases. Between the trimmed V and J ends, which lost 1 base and 6 bases, there was a span of 13 bases. The germline CDR1 and CDR2 sequences are MNHNY and SVGAGI (reference sequence). The CDR3 totals 14 residues. The chain's CDR3 is CASSYYSRGSEQYF. CDR3 coding DNA: TGTGCCAGCAGTTACTACTCGAGGGGATCCGAGCAGTACTTC.

The V gene is TRBV4-1, the J gene TRBJ2-1; either TRBD1 or TRBD2 may fit D (6 bases each). CDR3 length equals 16 residues. Germline V gene lookup returns CDR1 MGHRA and CDR2 YSYEKL. Trimming pared 0 bases from V and 10 bases from J, leaving 19 bases between. The CDR3 region has the DNA TGCGCCAGCAGCCAAGACTACGGGGGCCCCGCCATGGAGCAGTTCTTC. Amino acid sequence: CASSQDYGGPAMEQFF.

Remarks on this clone: This sample includes further DNA sequences coding for the same CDR3. The CDR3 coding sequence is TGTGCCAGCAGCTCCCCCTTGAACACTGAAGCTTTCTTT. Translated, it gives CASSSPLNTEAFF. This chain links TRBV7-9 with TRBJ1-1; D uncertain. This CDR3 spans 13 amino acids. The germline gives CDR1 SEHNR, CDR2 FQNEAQ (reference sequence). V lost 4 bases to trimming and J lost 0 bases, with 6 bases between them.

The V and J genes are TRBV19 and TRBJ2-3; tentatively, D is TRBD1 (6 bases). V lost 7 bases and J lost 1, with 9 bases in between. The CDR3 extends over 13 amino acids. The germline CDR1 and CDR2 sequences are LNHDA and SQIVND (reference sequence). The chain's CDR3 is CASNRQGTDTQYF. The CDR3 DNA reads as TGTGCCAGTAATCGACAGGGCACAGATACGCAGTATTTT.

This clone was counted a single time. The rearrangement links TRBV7-9 to TRBJ2-7; D not certain. CDR3 length equals 14 residues. Germline loops: CDR1 SEHNR, CDR2 FQNEAQ (reference sequence). Deletions cut 2 bases from V and 2 bases from J, with 10 bases between. The CDR3 nucleotides read TGTGCCAGCAGCTTAAACGGCAGCGCCTACGAGCAGTACTTC. Residues: CASSLNGSAYEQYF.

The rearrangement joins TRBV9 to TRBJ1-4; D unresolved. Trimming stripped 2 bases from V and 8 bases from J, with 10 bases between. CDR3 length: 13 amino acids. Germline V CDR1 and CDR2: SGDLS, YYNGEE. Here the CDR3 DNA reads TGTGCCAGCAGCGTCCAGGACCAAGAAAAACTGTTTTTT. Translation gives CASSVQDQEKLFF.

The CDR3 protein is CASSGTVVASEQYF. The CDR3 nucleotides read TGTGCCAGTAGCGGGACCGTCGTGGCGTCCGAGCAGTACTTC. This chain joins TRBV19 and TRBJ2-7, with D possibly being TRBD1 or TRBD2 (5 bases each). Trimming took 6 bases from V and 6 from J, leaving 18 bases between them. The germline CDR1 and CDR2 sequences are LNHDA and SQIVND (reference sequence). The CDR3 runs to 14 residues. Full variable domain (outside the CDR3, taken from reference TRBV19 and TRBJ2-7): DGGITQSPKYLFRKEGQNVTLSCEQNLNHDAMYWYRQDPGQGLRLIYYSQIVNDFQKGDIAEGYSVSREKKESFPLTVTSAQKNPTAFYLCASSGTVVASEQYFGPGTRLTVT.

With regard to this clone: The sample holds other DNA sequences that translate to the same CDR3. This chain uses TRBV27 with TRBJ1-6; D gene ambiguous. The germline V and J ends were trimmed by 3 bases and 9 bases, with 6 bases remaining between them. The CDR3 is 12 amino acids. The V gene's germline CDR1 is MNHEY and CDR2 SMNVEV (reference sequence). The CDR3 sequence is CASSLFGSPLHF. The DNA for the CDR3 is TGTGCCAGCAGTTTGTTCGGTTCACCCCTCCACTTT.

The rearrangement links TRBV5-8 to TRBJ2-7, with TRBD1 matching over 9 bases. J was trimmed by 6 bases and V by 4 bases; bases with no gene match: 11. The germline gives CDR1 SGHTS, CDR2 YDEGEE. This CDR3 comprises 15 residues. CDR3: CASSPSGTGIREQYF. CDR3 sequence (DNA): TGTGCCAGCAGCCCTTCCGGGACAGGGATTCGCGAGCAGTACTTC.

This clone was observed once. This chain uses TRBV7-9 with TRBJ1-2; no clear D gene. Germline loops: CDR1 SEHNR, CDR2 FQNEAQ (reference sequence). Trimming shortened V by 6 bases and J by 2 bases, and 10 bases separated the two germline ends. The CDR3 sequence is 13 residues long. The CDR3 DNA sequence: TGTGCCAGCAGTGGCGGGAAGAACTATGGCTACACCTTC. Translating it yields CASSGGKNYGYTF.

V usage is TRBV27 and J usage is TRBJ1-5; D remains unclear. V gave up 2 bases and J gave up 3 bases, with 17 bases separating them. The CDR3 has 17 amino acids. Germline assignment: CDR1 MNHEY and CDR2 SMNVEV (reference sequence). For the CDR3, the DNA is TGTGCCAGCAGTTTAAGCCGGCCGGTAACAATCAATCAGCCCCAGCATTTT. Protein sequence: CASSLSRPVTINQPQHF.

The V gene is TRBV11-1, the J gene TRBJ2-7; D remains ambiguous. The V end lost 5 bases, the J end lost 4 bases, and 9 bases lay between the germline ends. The CDR3 consists of 12 residues. Germline-derived CDR1 and CDR2 are SGHAT and FQDESV (reference sequence). DNA for the CDR3: TGTGCCAGCAGCCCCCCCAGTTACGAGCAGTACTTC. As protein: CASSPPSYEQYF.

This chain links TRBV29-1 with TRBJ1-2, with D uncertain. The CDR3 has 11 amino acids. Germline V gives CDR1 SQVTM, CDR2 ANQGSEA. V lost 2 bases, J lost 6 bases, and 7 bases lay in between. CDR3 coding DNA: TGCAGCGTTGAATGGGAGAATGGCTACACCTTC. Translation gives CSVEWENGYTF.

V usage is TRBV27 and J usage is TRBJ1-2; D is undetermined. The CDR3 runs 15 residues. Trimming shortened V by 5 bases and J by 2 bases, and 15 bases separated the two germline ends. Per the germline V gene, CDR1 is MNHEY and CDR2 is SMNVEV (reference sequence). CDR3 in amino acids: CASSPERAGNYGYTF. CDR3 bases: TGTGCCAGCAGTCCGGAGAGGGCGGGAAACTATGGCTACACCTTC.

The chain joins TRBV5-8 to TRBJ1-4; D remains ambiguous. From germline, CDR1 is SGHTS and CDR2 YDEGEE. The CDR3 extends over 13 amino acids. With 0 bases removed from V and 8 bases from J, the gap between germline ends came to 8 bases. The CDR3 DNA is TGTGCCAGCAGCTTGGACCGGGAAGAAAAACTGTTTTTT. As protein: CASSLDREEKLFF.

The rearrangement uses TRBV4-3 and TRBJ1-1, with no clear D. The CDR3 is 13 amino acids. Deletions cut 1 base from V and 5 bases from J, with 8 bases between. Germline V gene data show CDR1 as LGHNA and CDR2 as YSLEER. The CDR3 reads CASSQARATEAFF. The CDR3 coding sequence is TGCGCCAGCAGCCAAGCGAGGGCTACTGAAGCTTTCTTT.

The chain couples TRBV28 to TRBJ2-7, with no clear D. Germline CDR1 reads MDHEN; CDR2 reads SYDVKM. Trimming took off 2 bases at V and 5 bases at J, with 19 bases between the two ends. The CDR3 extends over 16 amino acids. The CDR3 sequence: CASSLGPGSFNDEQYF. The CDR3, as DNA: TGTGCCAGCAGTTTAGGTCCAGGCAGCTTCAACGACGAGCAGTACTTC.